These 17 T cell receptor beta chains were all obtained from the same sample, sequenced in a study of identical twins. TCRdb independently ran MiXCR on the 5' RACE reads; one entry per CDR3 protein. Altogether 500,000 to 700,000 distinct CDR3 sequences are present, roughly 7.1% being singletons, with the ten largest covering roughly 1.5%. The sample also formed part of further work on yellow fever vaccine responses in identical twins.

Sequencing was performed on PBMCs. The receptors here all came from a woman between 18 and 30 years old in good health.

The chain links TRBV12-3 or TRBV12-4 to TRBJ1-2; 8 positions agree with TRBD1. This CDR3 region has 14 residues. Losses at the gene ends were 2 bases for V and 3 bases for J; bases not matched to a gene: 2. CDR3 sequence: CASSLQGADYGYTF. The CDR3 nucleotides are TGTGCCAGCAGTTTACAGGGGGCAGACTATGGCTACACCTTC.

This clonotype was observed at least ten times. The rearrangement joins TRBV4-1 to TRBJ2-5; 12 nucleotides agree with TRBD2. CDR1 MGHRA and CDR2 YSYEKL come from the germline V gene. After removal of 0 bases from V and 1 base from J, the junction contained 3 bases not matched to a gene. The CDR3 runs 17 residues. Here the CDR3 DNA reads TGCGCCAGCAGCCAAGACCAGACTAGCGGGAGCCAAGAGACCCAGTACTTC. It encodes CASSQDQTSGSQETQYF.

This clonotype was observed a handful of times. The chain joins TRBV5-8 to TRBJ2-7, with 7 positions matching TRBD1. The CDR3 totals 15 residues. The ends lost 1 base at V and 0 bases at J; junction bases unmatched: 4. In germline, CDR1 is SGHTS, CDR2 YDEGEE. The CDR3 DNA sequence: TGTGCCAGCAGCTTGCCCCGGGACAGCTCCTACGAGCAGTACGTC. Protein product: CASSLPRDSSYEQYV.

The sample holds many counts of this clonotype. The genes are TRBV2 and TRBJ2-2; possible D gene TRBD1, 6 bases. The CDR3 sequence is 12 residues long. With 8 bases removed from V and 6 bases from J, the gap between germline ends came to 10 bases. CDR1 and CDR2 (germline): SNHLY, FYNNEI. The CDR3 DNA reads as TGTGCCAGCCAGGGGCGGGCCGGGGAGCTGTTTTTT. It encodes CASQGRAGELFF. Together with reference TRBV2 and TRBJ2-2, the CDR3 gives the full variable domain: EPEVTQTPSHQVTQMGQEVILRCVPISNHLYFYWYRQILGQKVEFLVSFYNNEISEKSEIFDDQFSVERPDGSNFTLKIRSTKLEDSAMYFCASQGRAGELFFGEGSRLTVL.

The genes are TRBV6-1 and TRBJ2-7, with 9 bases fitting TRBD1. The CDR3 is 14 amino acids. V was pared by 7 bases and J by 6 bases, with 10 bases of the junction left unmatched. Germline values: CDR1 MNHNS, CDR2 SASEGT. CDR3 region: CASKTGTGNVEQYV. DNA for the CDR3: TGTGCCAGCAAAACCGGGACAGGGAATGTCGAGCAGTACGTC.

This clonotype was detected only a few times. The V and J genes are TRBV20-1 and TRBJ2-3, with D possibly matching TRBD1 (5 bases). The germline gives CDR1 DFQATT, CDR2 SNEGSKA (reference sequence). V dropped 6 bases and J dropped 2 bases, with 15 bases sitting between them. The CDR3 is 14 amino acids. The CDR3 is CSARVDTSTDTQYF. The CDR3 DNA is TGCAGTGCCCGTGTGGACACCTCCACAGATACGCAGTATTTT.

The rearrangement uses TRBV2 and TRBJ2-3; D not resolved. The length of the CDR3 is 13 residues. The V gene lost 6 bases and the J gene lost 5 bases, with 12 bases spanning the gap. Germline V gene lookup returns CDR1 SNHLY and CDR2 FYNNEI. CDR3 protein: CASRAADQDTQYF. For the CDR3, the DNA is TGTGCCAGCAGGGCGGCAGACCAAGATACGCAGTATTTT. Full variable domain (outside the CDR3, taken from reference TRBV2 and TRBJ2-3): EPEVTQTPSHQVTQMGQEVILRCVPISNHLYFYWYRQILGQKVEFLVSFYNNEISEKSEIFDDQFSVERPDGSNFTLKIRSTKLEDSAMYFCASRAADQDTQYFGPGTRLTVL.

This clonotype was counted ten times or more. The CDR3 spells CASSQARKSGSTDTQYF. Here the CDR3 DNA reads TGTGCCAGCAGCCAAGCAAGAAAGTCAGGGTCCACAGATACGCAGTATTTT. The chain employs TRBV3-1 and TRBJ2-3; the D gene is possibly TRBD1 (5 bases). CDR1 and CDR2 (germline): LGHDT, YNNKEL (reference sequence). The CDR3 consists of 17 residues. Between the trimmed V and J ends, which lost 1 base and 2 bases, there was a span of 16 bases.

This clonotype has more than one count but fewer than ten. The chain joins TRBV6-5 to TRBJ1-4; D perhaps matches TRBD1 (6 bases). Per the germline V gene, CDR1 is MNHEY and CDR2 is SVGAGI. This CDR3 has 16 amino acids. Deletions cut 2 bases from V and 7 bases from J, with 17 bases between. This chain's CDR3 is CASSYGGTGLGEKLFF. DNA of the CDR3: TGTGCCAGCAGTTACGGGGGTACAGGGTTGGGTGAAAAACTGTTTTTT.

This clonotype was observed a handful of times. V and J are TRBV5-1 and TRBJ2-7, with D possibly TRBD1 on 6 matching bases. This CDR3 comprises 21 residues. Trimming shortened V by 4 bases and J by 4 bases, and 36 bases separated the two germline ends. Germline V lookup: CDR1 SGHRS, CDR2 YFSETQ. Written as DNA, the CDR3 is TGCGCCAGCAGCCCGGACGGACCAGGTTGTTTCAGGGTTTGGGGGCCGTACGAGCAGTACGTC. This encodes CASSPDGPGCFRVWGPYEQYV.

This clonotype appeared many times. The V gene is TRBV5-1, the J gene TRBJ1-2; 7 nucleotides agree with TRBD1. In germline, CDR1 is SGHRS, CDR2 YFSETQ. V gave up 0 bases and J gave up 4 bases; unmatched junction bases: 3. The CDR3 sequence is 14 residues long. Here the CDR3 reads CASSLDGTAYGYTF. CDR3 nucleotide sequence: TGCGCCAGCAGCTTGGACGGGACAGCCTATGGCTACACCTTC.

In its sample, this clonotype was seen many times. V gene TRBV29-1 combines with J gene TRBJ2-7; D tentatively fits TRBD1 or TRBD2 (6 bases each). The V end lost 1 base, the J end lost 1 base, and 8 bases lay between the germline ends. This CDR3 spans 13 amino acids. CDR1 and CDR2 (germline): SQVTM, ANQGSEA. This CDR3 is CSVEGGGSYEQYF. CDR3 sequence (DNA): TGCAGCGTTGAAGGAGGGGGGTCCTACGAGCAGTACTTC.

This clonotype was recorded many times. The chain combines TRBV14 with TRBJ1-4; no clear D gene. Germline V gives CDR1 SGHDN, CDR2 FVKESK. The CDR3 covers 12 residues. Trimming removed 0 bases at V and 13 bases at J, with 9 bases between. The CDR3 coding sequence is TGTGCCAGCAGCCAAGATAGGGTTGGACTGTTTTTT. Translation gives CASSQDRVGLFF. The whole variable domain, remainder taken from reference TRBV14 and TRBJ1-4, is EAGVTQFPSHSVIEKGQTVTLRCDPISGHDNLYWYRRVMGKEIKFLLHFVKESKQDESGMPNNRFLAERTGGTYSTLKVQPAELEDSGVYFCASSQDRVGLFFGSGTQLSVL.

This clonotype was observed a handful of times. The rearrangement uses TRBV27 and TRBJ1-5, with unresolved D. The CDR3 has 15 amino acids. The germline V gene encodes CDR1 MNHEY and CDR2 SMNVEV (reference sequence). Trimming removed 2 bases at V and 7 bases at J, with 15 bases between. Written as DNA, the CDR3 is TGTGCCAGCAGTTTAGCGGGTATGGGTAACCAGCCCCAGCATTTT. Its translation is CASSLAGMGNQPQHF.

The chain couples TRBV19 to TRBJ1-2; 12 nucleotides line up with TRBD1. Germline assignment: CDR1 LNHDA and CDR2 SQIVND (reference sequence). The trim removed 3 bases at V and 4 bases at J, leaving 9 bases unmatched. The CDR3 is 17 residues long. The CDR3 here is CASSIGGTGGAIYGYTF. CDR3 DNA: TGTGCCAGTAGTATCGGCGGGACAGGGGGCGCGATCTATGGCTACACCTTC.

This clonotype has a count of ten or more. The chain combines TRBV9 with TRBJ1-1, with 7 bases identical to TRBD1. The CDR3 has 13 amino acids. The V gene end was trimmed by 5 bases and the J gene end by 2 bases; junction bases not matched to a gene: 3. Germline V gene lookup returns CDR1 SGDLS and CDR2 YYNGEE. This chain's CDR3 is CASSGTVNTEAFF. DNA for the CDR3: TGTGCCAGCAGTGGGACAGTAAACACTGAAGCTTTCTTT.

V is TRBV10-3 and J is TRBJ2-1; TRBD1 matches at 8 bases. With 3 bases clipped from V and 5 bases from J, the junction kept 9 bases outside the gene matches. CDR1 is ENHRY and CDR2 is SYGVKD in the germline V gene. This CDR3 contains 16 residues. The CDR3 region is CAISDPRAGGHNEQFF. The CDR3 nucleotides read TGTGCCATCAGTGACCCCAGGGCAGGGGGCCACAATGAGCAGTTCTTC.